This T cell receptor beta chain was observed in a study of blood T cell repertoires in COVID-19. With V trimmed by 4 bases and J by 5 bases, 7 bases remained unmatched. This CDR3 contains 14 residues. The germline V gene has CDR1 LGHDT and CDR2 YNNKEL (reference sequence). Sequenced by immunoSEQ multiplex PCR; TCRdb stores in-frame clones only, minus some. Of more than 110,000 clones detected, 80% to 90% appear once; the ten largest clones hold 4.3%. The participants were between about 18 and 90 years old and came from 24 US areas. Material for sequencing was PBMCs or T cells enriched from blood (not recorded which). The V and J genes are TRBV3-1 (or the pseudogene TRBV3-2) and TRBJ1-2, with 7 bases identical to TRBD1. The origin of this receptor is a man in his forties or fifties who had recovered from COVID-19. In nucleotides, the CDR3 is TGTGCCAGCAGCCCGAGGGGGCAGGAGTATGGCTACACCTTC. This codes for CASSPRGQEYGYTF.